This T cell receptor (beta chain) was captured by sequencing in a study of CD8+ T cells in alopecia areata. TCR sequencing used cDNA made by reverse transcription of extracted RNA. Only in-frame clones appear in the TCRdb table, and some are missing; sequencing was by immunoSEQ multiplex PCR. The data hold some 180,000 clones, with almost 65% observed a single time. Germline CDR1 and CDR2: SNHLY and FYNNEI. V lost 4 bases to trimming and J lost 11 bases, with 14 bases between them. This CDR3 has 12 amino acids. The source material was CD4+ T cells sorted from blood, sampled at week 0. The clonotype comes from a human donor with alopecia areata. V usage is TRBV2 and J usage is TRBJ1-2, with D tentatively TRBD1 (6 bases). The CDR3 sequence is CASSVGGARYTF. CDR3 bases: TGTGCCAGCAGTGTTGGGGGCGCAAGGTACACCTTC. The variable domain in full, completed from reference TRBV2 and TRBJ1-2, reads EPEVTQTPSHQVTQMGQEVILRCVPISNHLYFYWYRQILGQKVEFLVSFYNNEISEKSEIFDDQFSVERPDGSNFTLKIRSTKLEDSAMYFCASSVGGARYTFGSGTRLTVV.